This entry is about one T cell receptor (beta chain). Seattle's enrolled individuals joined amid active infection and were then monitored longitudinally. The record originates from a study of blood T cell repertoires in COVID-19. The CDR3 contains 14 residues. CDR1 and CDR2 from the germline V gene are SGHTA and FQGNSA. Losses at the gene ends were 5 bases for V and 7 bases for J; bases not matched to a gene: 8. Under the authors' procedure: By means of reference gene primer amplification, nucleated cell counts were estimated. Generated by immunoSEQ multiplex PCR, the TCRdb table keeps only in-frame clones and is missing some. The V and J calls and the clone size are those of that table, but D and trimming were determined from the DNA. The sample includes about 69,000 clones, more than 80% seen only once; the top ten take about 14%.

The sequencing sample was made of peripheral blood. This TCR was recovered from a man aged 45 to 65 with COVID-19, enrolled during active disease. The V call is TRBV7-2, the J call TRBJ1-1; 9 nucleotides align to TRBD1. The CDR3 region is CASSPWTGEGEAFF. CDR3 bases: TGTGCCAGCAGCCCTTGGACAGGGGAAGGTGAAGCTTTCTTT.